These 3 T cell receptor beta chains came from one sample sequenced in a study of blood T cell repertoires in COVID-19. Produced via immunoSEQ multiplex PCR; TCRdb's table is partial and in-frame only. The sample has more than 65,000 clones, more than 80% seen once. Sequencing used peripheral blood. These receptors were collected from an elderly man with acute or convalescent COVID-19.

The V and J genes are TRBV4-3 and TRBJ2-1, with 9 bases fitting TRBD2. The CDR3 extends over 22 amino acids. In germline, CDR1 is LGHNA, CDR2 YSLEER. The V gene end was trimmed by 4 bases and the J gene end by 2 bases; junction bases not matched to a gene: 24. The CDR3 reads CASSPSGPRRGGLRVPYNEQFF. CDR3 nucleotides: TGCGCCAGCAGCCCAAGTGGTCCTAGGCGGGGGGGCCTGAGAGTCCCCTACAATGAGCAGTTCTTC.

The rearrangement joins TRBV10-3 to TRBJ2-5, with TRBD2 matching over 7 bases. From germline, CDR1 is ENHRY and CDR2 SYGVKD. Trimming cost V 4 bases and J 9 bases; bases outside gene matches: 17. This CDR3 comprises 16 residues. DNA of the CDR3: TGTGCCATCAGTGGGGGGGAGGGACCCTCCCCAGCGGCCCAGTACTTC. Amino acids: CAISGGEGPSPAAQYF.

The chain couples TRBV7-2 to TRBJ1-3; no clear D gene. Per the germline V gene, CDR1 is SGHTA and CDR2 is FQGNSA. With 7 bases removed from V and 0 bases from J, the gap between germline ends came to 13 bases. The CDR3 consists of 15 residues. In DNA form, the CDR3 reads TGTGCCAGCATCCCATCTACTTTCTCTGGAAACACCATATATTTT. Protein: CASIPSTFSGNTIYF.